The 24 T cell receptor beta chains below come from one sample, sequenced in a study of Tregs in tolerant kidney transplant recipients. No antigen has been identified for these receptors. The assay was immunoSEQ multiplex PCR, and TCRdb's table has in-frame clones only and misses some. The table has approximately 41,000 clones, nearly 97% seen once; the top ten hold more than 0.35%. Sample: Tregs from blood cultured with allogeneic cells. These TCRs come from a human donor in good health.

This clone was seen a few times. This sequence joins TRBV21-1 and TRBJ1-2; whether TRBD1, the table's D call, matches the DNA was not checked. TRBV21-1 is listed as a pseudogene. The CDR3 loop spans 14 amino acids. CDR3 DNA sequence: TGTGCCAGCTTTCAGGGGCGGCACGCAAGGGGCTACACCTTC. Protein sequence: CASFQGRHARGYTF.

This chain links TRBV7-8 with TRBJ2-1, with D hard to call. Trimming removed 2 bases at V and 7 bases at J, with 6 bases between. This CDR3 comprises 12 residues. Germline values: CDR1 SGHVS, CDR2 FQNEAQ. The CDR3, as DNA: TGTGCCAGCAGCTTAAGGGCAAATGAGCAGTTCTTC. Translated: CASSLRANEQFF.

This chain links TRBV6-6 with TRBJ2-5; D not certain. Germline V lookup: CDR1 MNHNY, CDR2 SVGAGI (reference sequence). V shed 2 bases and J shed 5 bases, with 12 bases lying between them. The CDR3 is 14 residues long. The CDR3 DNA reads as TGTGCCAGCAGTTACCCCCCGGAAAGGGAGACCCAGTACTTC. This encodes CASSYPPERETQYF.

The CDR3 DNA follows: TGTGCCACCAGCAGGACCTACACGGGAAAGAAAACTGAAGCTTTCTTT. Translation: CATSRTYTGKKTEAFF. J is TRBJ1-1 and V is TRBV15; D is uncertain. The V and J ends lost 3 bases and 5 bases respectively, with 19 bases between them. CDR3 length: 16 residues. Germline V gives CDR1 LNHNV, CDR2 YYDKDF (reference sequence).

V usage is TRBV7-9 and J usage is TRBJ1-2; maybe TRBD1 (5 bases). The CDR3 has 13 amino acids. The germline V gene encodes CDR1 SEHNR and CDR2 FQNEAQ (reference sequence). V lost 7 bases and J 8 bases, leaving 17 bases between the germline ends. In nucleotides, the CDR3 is TGTGCCAGCACCGTACAGGCTCTTTGGGGCTACACCTTC. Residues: CASTVQALWGYTF.

CDR3 sequence (DNA): TGTGCCAGCAGCTTGAGACAGAGACAACGGCAGTACTTC. Encoded protein: CASSLRQRQRQYF. This rearrangement joins TRBV7-2 to TRBJ2-7; possible D gene TRBD1, 5 bases. Germline-derived CDR1 and CDR2 are SGHTA and FQGNSA. This CDR3 region has 13 residues. Trimming removed 3 bases from V and 9 bases from J, with 15 bases in between.

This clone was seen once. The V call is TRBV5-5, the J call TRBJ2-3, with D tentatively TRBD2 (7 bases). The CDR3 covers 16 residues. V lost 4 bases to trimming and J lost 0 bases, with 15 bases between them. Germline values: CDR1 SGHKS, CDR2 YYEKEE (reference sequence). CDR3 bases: TGTGCCAGCAGCCTGGGAGGGGGTATAAGCACAGATACGCAGTATTTT. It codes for CASSLGGGISTDTQYF. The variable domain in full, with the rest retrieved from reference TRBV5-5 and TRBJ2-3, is DAGVTQSPTHLIKTRGQQVTLRCSPISGHKSVSWYQQVLGQGPQFIFQYYEKEERGRGNFPDRFSARQFPNYSSELNVNALLLGDSALYLCASSLGGGISTDTQYFGPGTRLTVL.

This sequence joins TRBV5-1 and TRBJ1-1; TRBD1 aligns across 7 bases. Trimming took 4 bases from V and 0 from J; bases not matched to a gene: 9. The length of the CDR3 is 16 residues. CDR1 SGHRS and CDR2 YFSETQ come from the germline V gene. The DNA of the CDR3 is TGCGCCAGCAGCGAGCTGACAGGGTGGGTGAACACTGAAGCTTTCTTT. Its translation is CASSELTGWVNTEAFF. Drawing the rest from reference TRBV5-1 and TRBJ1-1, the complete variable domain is KAGVTQTPRYLIKTRGQQVTLSCSPISGHRSVSWYQQTPGQGLQFLFEYFSETQRNKGNFPGRFSGRQFSNSRSEMNVSTLELGDSALYLCASSELTGWVNTEAFFGQGTRLTVV.

The CDR3 region has the DNA TGTGCCAGCAGCTTTGGGGGCAATGAGCAGTTCTTC. As protein: CASSFGGNEQFF. The chain recombines TRBV11-3 with TRBJ2-1, with D tentatively TRBD1 or TRBD2 (5 bases each). The CDR3 is made up of 12 amino acids. Trimming shortened V by 3 bases and J by 6 bases, and 6 bases separated the two germline ends. From germline, CDR1 is SGHNT and CDR2 YENEEA.

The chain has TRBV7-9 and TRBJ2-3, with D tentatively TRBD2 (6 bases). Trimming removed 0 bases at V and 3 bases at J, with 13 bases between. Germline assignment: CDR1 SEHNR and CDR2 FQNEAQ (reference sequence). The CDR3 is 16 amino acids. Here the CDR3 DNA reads TGTGCCAGCAGCTTAGCGATGCGGGATGGGACAGATACGCAGTATTTT. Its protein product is CASSLAMRDGTDTQYF.

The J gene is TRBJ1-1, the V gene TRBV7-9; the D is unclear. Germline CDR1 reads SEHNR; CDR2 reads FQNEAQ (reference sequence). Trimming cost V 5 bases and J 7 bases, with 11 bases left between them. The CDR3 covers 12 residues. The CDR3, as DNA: TGTGCCAGCAGCCAACGGGATTTTGAAGCTTTCTTT. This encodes CASSQRDFEAFF.

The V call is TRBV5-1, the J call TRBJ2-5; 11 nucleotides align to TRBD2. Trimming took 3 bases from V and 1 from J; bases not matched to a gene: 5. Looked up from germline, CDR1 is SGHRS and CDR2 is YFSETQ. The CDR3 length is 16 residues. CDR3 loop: CASSSGLAGLQETQYF. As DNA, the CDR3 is TGCGCCAGCAGCTCCGGACTAGCGGGCCTCCAAGAGACCCAGTACTTC.

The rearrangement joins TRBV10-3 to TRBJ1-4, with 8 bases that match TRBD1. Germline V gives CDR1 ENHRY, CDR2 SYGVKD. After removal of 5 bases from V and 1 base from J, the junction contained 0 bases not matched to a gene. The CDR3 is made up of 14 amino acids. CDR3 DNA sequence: TGTGCCATCAGTACAGGGGGAACTAATGAAAAACTGTTTTTT. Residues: CAISTGGTNEKLFF.

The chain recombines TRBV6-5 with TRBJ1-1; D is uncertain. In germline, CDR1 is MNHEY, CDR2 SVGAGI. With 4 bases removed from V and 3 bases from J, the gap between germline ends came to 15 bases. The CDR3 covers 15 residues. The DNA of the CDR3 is TGTGCCAGCAGTTTCCAGCCTCAGGTGGACACTGAAGCTTTCTTT. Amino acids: CASSFQPQVDTEAFF.

The CDR3 nucleotides read TGCGCCAGCTCCGCTCCAACTAGCGACGACAATGAGCAGTTCTTC. Translation: CASSAPTSDDNEQFF. This chain uses TRBV5-1 with TRBJ2-1; the match to TRBD2 covers 7 bases. The length of the CDR3 is 15 residues. Per the germline V gene, CDR1 is SGHRS and CDR2 is YFSETQ. The ends lost 7 bases at V and 5 bases at J; junction bases unmatched: 12.

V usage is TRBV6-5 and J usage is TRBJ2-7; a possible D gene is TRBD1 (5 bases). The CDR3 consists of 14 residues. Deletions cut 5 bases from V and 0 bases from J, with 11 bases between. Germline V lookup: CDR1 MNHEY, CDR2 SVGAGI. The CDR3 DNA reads TGTGCCAGCAGTGCGGACATCATCTCCTACGAGCAGTACTTC. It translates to CASSADIISYEQYF.

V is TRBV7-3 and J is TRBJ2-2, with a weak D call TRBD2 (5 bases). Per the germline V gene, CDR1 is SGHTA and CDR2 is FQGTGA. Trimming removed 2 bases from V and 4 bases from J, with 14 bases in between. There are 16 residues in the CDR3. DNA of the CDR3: TGTGCCAGCAGCTTATATACTTTGGGAGTCACCGGGGAGCTGTTTTTT. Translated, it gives CASSLYTLGVTGELFF.

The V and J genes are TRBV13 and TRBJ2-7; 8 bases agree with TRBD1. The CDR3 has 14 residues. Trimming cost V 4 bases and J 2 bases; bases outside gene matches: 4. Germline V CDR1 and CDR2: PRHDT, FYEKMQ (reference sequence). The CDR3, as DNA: TGTGCCAGCAGCTCCGGGACAGGAGCCTACGAGCAGTACTTC. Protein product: CASSSGTGAYEQYF.

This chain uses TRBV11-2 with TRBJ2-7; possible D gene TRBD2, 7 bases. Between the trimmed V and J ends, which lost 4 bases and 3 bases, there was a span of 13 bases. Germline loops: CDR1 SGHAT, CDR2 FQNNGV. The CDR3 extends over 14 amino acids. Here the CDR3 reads CASSWTGGGYEQYF. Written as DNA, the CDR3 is TGTGCCAGCAGCTGGACGGGGGGCGGCTACGAGCAGTACTTC.

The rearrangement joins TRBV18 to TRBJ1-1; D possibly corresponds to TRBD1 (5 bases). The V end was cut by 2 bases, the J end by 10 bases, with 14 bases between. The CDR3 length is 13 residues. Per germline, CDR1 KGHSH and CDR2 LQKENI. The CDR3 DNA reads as TGTGCCAGCTCACCAGGGGACGGCCCGAGAGCTTTCTTT. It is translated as CASSPGDGPRAFF.

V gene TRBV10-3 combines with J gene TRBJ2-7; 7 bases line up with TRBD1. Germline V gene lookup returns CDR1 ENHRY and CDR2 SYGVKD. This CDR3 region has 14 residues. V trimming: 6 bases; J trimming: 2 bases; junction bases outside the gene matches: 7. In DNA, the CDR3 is TGTGCCATCAGCCCGGGACAGAGAGCCTACGAGCAGTACTTC. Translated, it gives CAISPGQRAYEQYF.

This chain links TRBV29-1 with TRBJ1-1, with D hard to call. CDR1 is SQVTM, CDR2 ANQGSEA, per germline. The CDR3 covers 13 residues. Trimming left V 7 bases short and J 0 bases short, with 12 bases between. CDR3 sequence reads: CSAENQMNTEAFF. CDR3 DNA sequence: TGCAGCGCGGAGAACCAGATGAACACTGAAGCTTTCTTT. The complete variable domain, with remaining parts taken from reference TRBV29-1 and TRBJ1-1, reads SAVISQKPSRDICQRGTSLTIQCQVDSQVTMMFWYRQQPGQSLTLIATANQGSEATYESGFVIDKFPISRPNLTFSTLTVSNMSPEDSSIYLCSAENQMNTEAFFGQGTRLTVV.

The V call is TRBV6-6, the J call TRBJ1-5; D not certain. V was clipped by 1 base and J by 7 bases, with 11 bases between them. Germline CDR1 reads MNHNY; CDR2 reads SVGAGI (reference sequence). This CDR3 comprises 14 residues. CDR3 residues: CASSYYSMTQPQHF. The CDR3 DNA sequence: TGTGCCAGCAGTTACTACTCAATGACCCAGCCCCAGCATTTT.

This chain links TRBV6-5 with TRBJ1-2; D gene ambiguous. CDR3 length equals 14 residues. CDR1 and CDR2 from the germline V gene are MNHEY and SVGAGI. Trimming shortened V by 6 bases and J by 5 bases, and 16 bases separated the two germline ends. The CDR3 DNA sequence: TGTGCCAGCAGGGCTCCTACCATGGGGTATGGCTACACCTTC. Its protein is CASRAPTMGYGYTF.